The 15 T cell receptor beta chains presented below share a single source sample, sequenced in a study of shared clonotypes between healthy human individuals. TCRdb's table, derived via immunoSEQ multiplex PCR, lists solely in-frame clones and lacks some. The table shows about 2.4 million clones, with over 85% occurring only once. The specimen was naive CD4+ T cells from PBMCs. As to subset: CD45RA+ positively selected. These receptor sequences come from a man younger than 30 in good health. Some clones in this sample may be carry-over from other donors' samples.

V gene TRBV5-1 combines with J gene TRBJ1-1; no clear D. V lost 0 bases and J 0 bases, leaving 9 bases between the germline ends. Germline CDR1 reads SGHRS; CDR2 reads YFSETQ. The CDR3 length is 15 residues. In DNA form, the CDR3 reads TGCGCCAGCAGCTTGGATGTCCGTATGAACACTGAAGCTTTCTTT. Its translation: CASSLDVRMNTEAFF.

The chain employs TRBV11-3 and TRBJ2-1; D is undetermined. CDR1 and CDR2 (germline): SGHNT, YENEEA. The CDR3 has 15 residues. Trimming pared 1 base from V and 0 bases from J, leaving 7 bases between. CDR3: CASSLGPLSYNEQFF. The CDR3 DNA is TGTGCCAGCAGCTTAGGACCGCTCTCCTACAATGAGCAGTTCTTC.

V gene TRBV11-3 combines with J gene TRBJ2-1, with a possible D match to TRBD2 (5 bases). Germline lookup yields CDR1 SGHNT and CDR2 YENEEA. The CDR3 has 12 residues. V dropped 3 bases and J dropped 8 bases, with 8 bases sitting between them. This CDR3 is CASSFGRDEQFF. The DNA for the CDR3 is TGTGCCAGCAGCTTTGGGCGGGATGAGCAGTTCTTC.

The V and J genes are TRBV7-2 and TRBJ2-3; 7 positions match TRBD2. Germline trimming cut 1 base from V and 0 bases from J; bases unmatched to any gene: 4. Germline V gives CDR1 SGHTA, CDR2 FQGNSA. The CDR3 length is 16 residues. CDR3 sequence reads: CASSLVLSGSTDTQYF. For the CDR3, the DNA is TGTGCCAGCAGCTTAGTTCTTAGCGGGAGCACAGATACGCAGTATTTT.

The chain carries TRBV19 and TRBJ1-5; weak D call: TRBD1 (6 bases). Between the trimmed V and J ends, which lost 7 bases and 1 base, there was a span of 17 bases. The germline gives CDR1 LNHDA, CDR2 SQIVND (reference sequence). The CDR3 totals 16 residues. CDR3 in amino acids: CASNNMGGASNQPQHF. The CDR3 DNA is TGTGCCAGTAACAATATGGGGGGGGCGAGCAATCAGCCCCAGCATTTT.

The chain carries TRBV7-2 and TRBJ1-2; D is ambiguous. In germline, CDR1 is SGHTA, CDR2 FQGNSA. The V gene lost 4 bases and the J gene lost 0 bases, with 9 bases spanning the gap. There are 14 residues in the CDR3. Here the CDR3 DNA reads TGTGCCAGCAGCTATAATAAAGCTAACTATGGCTACACCTTC. Translation gives CASSYNKANYGYTF. Combining the CDR3 with reference TRBV7-2 and TRBJ1-2 gives the whole variable domain GAGVSQSPSNKVTEKGKDVELRCDPISGHTALYWYRQSLGQGLEFLIYFQGNSAPDKSGLPSDRFSAERTGGSVSTLTIQRTQQEDSAVYLCASSYNKANYGYTFGSGTRLTVV.

This chain links TRBV7-9 with TRBJ1-1; 9 nucleotides line up with TRBD1. Germline V gene lookup returns CDR1 SEHNR and CDR2 FQNEAQ (reference sequence). This CDR3 is 14 amino acids long. Trimming cost V 3 bases and J 6 bases; bases outside gene matches: 5. CDR3 protein: CASSLLQGAAEAFF. CDR3 coding DNA: TGTGCCAGCAGCTTGTTACAGGGGGCCGCTGAAGCTTTCTTT.

The chain employs TRBV6-5 and TRBJ1-2; maybe TRBD1 (6 bases). V gave up 2 bases and J gave up 4 bases, with 14 bases separating them. CDR3 length: 15 residues. Germline lookup yields CDR1 MNHEY and CDR2 SVGAGI. The CDR3 DNA reads TGTGCCAGCAGTTACGCCCCAGGGGATAGCTATGGCTACACCTTC. Translating it yields CASSYAPGDSYGYTF.

The chain uses TRBV6-6 and TRBJ2-1, with 7 nucleotides matching TRBD2. This CDR3 contains 15 residues. CDR1 and CDR2 (germline): MNHNY, SVGAGI (reference sequence). The trim removed 5 bases at V and 0 bases at J, leaving 4 bases unmatched. The CDR3 nucleotides are TGTGCCAGCAGTAGGCGGGAGCTCTCCTACAATGAGCAGTTCTTC. As protein: CASSRRELSYNEQFF.

V and J are TRBV7-2 and TRBJ2-5; 7 bases fit TRBD2. The J segment lost 6 bases and the V segment lost 5 bases, leaving 6 bases of the junction unmatched. This CDR3 has 13 amino acids. CDR1 and CDR2 (germline): SGHTA, FQGNSA. The CDR3 is CASSRGGPQTQYF. DNA for the CDR3: TGTGCCAGCAGCCGGGGAGGGCCACAGACCCAGTACTTC.

This chain links TRBV5-1 with TRBJ2-1, with TRBD2 matching over 9 bases. Germline-derived CDR1 and CDR2 are SGHRS and YFSETQ. The V segment lost 0 bases and the J segment 5 bases; nucleotides outside the gene matches: 3. This CDR3 has 15 residues. The CDR3 spells CASSLGTSENNEQFF. As DNA, the CDR3 is TGCGCCAGCAGCTTGGGGACTAGCGAAAACAATGAGCAGTTCTTC.

V is TRBV15 and J is TRBJ2-7; D is perhaps TRBD1 (6 bases). V dropped 5 bases and J dropped 0 bases, with 14 bases sitting between them. This CDR3 has 15 amino acids. CDR1 LNHNV and CDR2 YYDKDF come from the germline V gene (reference sequence). CDR3 sequence: CATSGQTVSSYEQYF. In nucleotides, the CDR3 is TGTGCCACCAGCGGACAGACCGTAAGCTCCTACGAGCAGTACTTC.

This clone came up once. This chain links TRBV4-3 with TRBJ2-5; D is uncertain. Trimming took 4 bases from V and 2 from J, leaving 14 bases between them. The CDR3 has 15 residues. Germline lookup yields CDR1 LGHNA and CDR2 YSLEER. The CDR3 nucleotides are TGCGCCAGCAGCCGCCTGGCCAAGCCTCAAGAGACCCAGTACTTC. Its protein product is CASSRLAKPQETQYF.

This clone has only one observation. This sample includes further DNA sequences coding for the same CDR3. The chain is built from TRBV18 and TRBJ1-2; TRBD1 is a possible D gene (6 bases). The CDR3 consists of 14 residues. Looked up from germline, CDR1 is KGHSH and CDR2 is LQKENI. The V gene lost 6 bases and the J gene lost 0 bases, with 11 bases spanning the gap. In DNA form, the CDR3 reads TGTGCCAGCTCTCCGGACAGAGCTAACTATGGCTACACCTTC. Protein: CASSPDRANYGYTF. Supplemented by reference TRBV18 and TRBJ1-2, the full variable domain reads NAGVMQNPRHLVRRRGQEARLRCSPMKGHSHVYWYRQLPEEGLKFMVYLQKENIIDESGMPKERFSAEFPKEGPSILRIQQVVRGDSAAYFCASSPDRANYGYTFGSGTRLTVV.

V is TRBV4-2 and J is TRBJ1-2; 8 nucleotides line up with TRBD1. The CDR3 totals 14 residues. The V gene's germline CDR1 is LGHNA and CDR2 YNFKEQ. V lost 4 bases and J lost 7; bases outside the gene matches: 8. The CDR3 region has the DNA TGTGCCAGCAGCCCCGGACAGGGTAAGGGTGGCTACACCTTC. Amino acid sequence: CASSPGQGKGGYTF.